This entry lists 4 T cell receptor beta chains sequenced from one sample in a study of blood T cells in healthy people across ages. Together with a sample-barcoded 5' primer, a J-beta primer mix was included in a second PCR lasting 7 to 11 cycles. TCRdb re-called the 5' RACE reads through MiXCR, storing one row per CDR3 protein. The sample lists about 1.4 million distinct CDR3 sequences, roughly 64% occurring once. The sample was blood. The receptors shown here come from a man between 18 and 29 years old in good health.

This rearrangement joins TRBV25-1 to TRBJ1-4, with TRBD1 as a possible D gene (5 bases). V dropped 1 base and J dropped 7 bases, with 13 bases sitting between them. The CDR3 has 15 residues. Per germline, CDR1 MGHDK and CDR2 SYGVNS. The chain's CDR3 is CASSELGALGEKLFF. The CDR3 DNA reads as TGTGCCAGCAGTGAATTAGGGGCGCTTGGTGAAAAACTGTTTTTT.

The gene calls are TRBV12-3 or TRBV12-4 and TRBJ2-1; 9 nucleotides agree with TRBD2. The CDR3 totals 15 residues. V lost 7 bases and J lost 4; bases outside the gene matches: 8. CDR3 loop: CASNSAGGSYNEQFF. DNA for the CDR3: TGTGCCAGCAATTCAGCGGGGGGCTCTTACAATGAGCAGTTCTTC.

The sample holds one count of this clonotype. V and J are TRBV2 and TRBJ2-6; 8 bases fit TRBD2. Germline loops: CDR1 SNHLY, CDR2 FYNNEI. The CDR3 sequence is 16 residues long. J gave up 3 bases and V 7 bases, and 8 bases lay outside the gene matches. CDR3 sequence reads: CASTLAGGGGANVLTF. CDR3 bases: TGTGCCAGCACCCTGGCGGGGGGCGGTGGGGCCAACGTCCTGACTTTC.

The gene calls are TRBV14 and TRBJ2-3; D perhaps matches TRBD1 (6 bases). Germline V gene sequence: CDR1 SGHDN, CDR2 FVKESK. CDR3 size: 16 residues. V gave up 0 bases and J gave up 4 bases, with 14 bases separating them. The CDR3 region is CASSQDRPTGPDTQYF. As DNA, the CDR3 is TGTGCCAGCAGCCAAGATAGGCCGACAGGACCAGATACGCAGTATTTT.